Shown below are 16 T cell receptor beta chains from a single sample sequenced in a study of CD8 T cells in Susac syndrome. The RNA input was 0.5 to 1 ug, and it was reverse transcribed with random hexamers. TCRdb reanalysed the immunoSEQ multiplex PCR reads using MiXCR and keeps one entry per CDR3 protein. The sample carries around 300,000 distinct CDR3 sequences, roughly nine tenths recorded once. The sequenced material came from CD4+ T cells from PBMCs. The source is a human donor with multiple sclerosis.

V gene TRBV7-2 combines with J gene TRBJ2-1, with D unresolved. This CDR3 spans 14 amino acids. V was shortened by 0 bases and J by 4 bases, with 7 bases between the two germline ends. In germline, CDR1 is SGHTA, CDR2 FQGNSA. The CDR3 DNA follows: TGTGCCAGCAGCTTAGCGGGGTGGTACAATGAGCAGTTCTTC. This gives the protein CASSLAGWYNEQFF.

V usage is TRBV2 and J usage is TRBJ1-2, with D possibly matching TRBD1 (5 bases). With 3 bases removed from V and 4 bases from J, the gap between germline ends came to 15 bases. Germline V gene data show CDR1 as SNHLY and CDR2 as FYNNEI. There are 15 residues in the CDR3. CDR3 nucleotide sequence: TGTGCCAGCAGTGACCCCGGGACGCAGTCCTATGGCTACACCTTC. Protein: CASSDPGTQSYGYTF.

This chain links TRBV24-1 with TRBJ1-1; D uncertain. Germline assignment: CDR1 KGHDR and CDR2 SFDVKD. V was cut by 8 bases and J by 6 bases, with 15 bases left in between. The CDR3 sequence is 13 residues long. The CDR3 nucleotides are TGTGCCACCAAAGAGTGGTTGTTTGCTGAAGCTTTCTTT. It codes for CATKEWLFAEAFF.

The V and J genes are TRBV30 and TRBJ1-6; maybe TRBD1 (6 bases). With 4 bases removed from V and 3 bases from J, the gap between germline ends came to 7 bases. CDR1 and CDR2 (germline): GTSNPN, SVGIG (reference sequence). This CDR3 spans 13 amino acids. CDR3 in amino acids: CAWKGGYNSPLHF. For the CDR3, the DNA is TGTGCCTGGAAGGGGGGCTATAATTCACCCCTCCACTTT.

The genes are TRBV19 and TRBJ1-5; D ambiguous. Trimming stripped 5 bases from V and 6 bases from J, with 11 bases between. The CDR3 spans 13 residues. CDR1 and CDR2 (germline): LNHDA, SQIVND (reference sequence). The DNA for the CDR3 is TGTGCCAGTAGTCCGGCCGAAGGTCAGCCCCAGCATTTT. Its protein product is CASSPAEGQPQHF.

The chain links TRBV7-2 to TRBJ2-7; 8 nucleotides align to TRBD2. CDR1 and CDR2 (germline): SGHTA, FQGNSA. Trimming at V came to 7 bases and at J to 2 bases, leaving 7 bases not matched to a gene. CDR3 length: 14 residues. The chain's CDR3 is CASTGTRGAYEQYF. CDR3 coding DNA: TGTGCCAGCACCGGGACTAGAGGGGCCTACGAGCAGTACTTC.

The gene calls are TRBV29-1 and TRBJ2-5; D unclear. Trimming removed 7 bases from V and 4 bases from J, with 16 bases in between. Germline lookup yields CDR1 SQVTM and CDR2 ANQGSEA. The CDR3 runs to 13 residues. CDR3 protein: CSGHSGARETQYF. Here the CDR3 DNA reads TGCAGCGGTCACTCGGGTGCAAGAGAGACCCAGTACTTC. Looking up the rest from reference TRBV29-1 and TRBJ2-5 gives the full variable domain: SAVISQKPSRDICQRGTSLTIQCQVDSQVTMMFWYRQQPGQSLTLIATANQGSEATYESGFVIDKFPISRPNLTFSTLTVSNMSPEDSSIYLCSGHSGARETQYFGPGTRLLVL.

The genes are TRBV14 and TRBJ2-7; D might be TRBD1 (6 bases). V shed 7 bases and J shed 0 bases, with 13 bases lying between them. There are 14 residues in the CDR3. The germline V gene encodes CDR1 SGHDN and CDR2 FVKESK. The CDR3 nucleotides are TGTGCCAGCACCAGACAGGAATCCTCCTACGAGCAGTACTTC. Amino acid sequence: CASTRQESSYEQYF.

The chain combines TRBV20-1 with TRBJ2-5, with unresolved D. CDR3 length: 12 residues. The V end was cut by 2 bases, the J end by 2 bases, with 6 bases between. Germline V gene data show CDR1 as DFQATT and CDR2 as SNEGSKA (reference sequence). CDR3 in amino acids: CSARSPQETQYF. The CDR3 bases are TGCAGTGCTAGAAGTCCTCAAGAGACCCAGTACTTC.

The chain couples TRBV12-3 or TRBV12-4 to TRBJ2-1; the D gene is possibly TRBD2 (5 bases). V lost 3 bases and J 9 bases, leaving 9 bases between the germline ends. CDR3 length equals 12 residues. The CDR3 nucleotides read TGTGCCAGCAGTTTGTCCCGGGGTGAGCAGTTCTTC. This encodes CASSLSRGEQFF.

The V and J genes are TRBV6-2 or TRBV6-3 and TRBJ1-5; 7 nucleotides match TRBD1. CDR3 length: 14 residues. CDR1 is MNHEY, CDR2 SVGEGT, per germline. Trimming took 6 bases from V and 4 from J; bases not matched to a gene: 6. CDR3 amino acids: CASSLTGFNQPQHF. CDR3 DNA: TGTGCCAGCAGCTTGACAGGGTTTAATCAGCCCCAGCATTTT.

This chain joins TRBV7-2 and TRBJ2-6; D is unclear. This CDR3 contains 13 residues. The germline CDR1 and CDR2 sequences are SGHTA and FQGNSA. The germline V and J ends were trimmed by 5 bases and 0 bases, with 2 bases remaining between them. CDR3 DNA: TGTGCCAGCAGCACCTCTGGGGCCAACGTCCTGACTTTC. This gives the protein CASSTSGANVLTF.

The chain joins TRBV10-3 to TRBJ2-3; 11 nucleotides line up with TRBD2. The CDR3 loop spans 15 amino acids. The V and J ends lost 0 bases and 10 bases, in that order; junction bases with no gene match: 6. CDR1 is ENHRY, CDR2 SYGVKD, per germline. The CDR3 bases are TGTGCCATCAGTGAGTCCCCCACACTAGCGGGGGCGCAGTATTTT. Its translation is CAISESPTLAGAQYF.

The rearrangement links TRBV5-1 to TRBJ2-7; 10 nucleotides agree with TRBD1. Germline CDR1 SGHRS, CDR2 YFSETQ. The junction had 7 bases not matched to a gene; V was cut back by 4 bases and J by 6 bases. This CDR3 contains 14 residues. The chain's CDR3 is CASSRQGAPFEQYF. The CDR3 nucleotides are TGCGCCAGCAGCCGACAGGGGGCACCTTTCGAGCAGTACTTC.

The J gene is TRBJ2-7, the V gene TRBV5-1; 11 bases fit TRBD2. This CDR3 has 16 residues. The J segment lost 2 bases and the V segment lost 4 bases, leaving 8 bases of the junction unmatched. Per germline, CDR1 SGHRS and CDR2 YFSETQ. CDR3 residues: CASSKGLAGDAYEQYF. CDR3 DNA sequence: TGCGCCAGCAGCAAAGGACTAGCGGGCGATGCCTACGAGCAGTACTTC. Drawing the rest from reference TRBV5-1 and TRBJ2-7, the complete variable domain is KAGVTQTPRYLIKTRGQQVTLSCSPISGHRSVSWYQQTPGQGLQFLFEYFSETQRNKGNFPGRFSGRQFSNSRSEMNVSTLELGDSALYLCASSKGLAGDAYEQYFGPGTRLTVT.

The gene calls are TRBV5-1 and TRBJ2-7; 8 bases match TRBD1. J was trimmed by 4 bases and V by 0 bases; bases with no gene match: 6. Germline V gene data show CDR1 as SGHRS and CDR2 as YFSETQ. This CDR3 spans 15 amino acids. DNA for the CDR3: TGCGCCAGCAGCTTGGCCGGGACAGGTGGATACGAGCAGTACTTC. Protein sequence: CASSLAGTGGYEQYF.